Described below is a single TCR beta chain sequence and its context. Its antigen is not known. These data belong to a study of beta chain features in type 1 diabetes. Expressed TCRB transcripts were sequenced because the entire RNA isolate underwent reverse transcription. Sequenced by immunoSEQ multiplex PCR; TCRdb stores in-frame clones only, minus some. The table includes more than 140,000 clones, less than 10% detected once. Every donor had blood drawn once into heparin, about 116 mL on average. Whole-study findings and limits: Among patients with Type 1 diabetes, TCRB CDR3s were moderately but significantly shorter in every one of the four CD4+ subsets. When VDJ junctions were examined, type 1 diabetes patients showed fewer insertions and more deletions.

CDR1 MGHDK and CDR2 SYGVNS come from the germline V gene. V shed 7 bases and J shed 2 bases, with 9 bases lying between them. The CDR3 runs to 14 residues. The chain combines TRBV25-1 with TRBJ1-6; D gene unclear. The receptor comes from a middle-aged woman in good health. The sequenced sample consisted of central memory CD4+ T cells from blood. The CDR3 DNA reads TGTGCCAGCACAGAGGGTCCCTATAATTCACCCCTCCACTTT. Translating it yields CASTEGPYNSPLHF.